The 9 T cell receptor beta chains presented below share a single source sample, sequenced in a study of blood T cell repertoires in COVID-19 (dated by TCRdb to about 2020). The protocol used for the library was the immunoSEQ multiplex PCR assay. TCRdb provides this immuneACCESS table in a form limited to in-frame rearrangements. Some clones are lacking; in checked studies, under half of them reflect an unresolved V gene, and why the rest are absent is not known. Present in this sample are 150,000 to 200,000 clones, around nine tenths of which were seen just once. The ten biggest clones cover around an eighth of the sample. Material: peripheral blood. These receptors all come from a woman between 65 and 79 years old with COVID-19, enrolled during active disease.

This chain links TRBV20-1 with TRBJ2-7; 7 nucleotides agree with TRBD2. Unmatched junction bases numbered 8, after V lost 3 bases and J lost 3 bases. Germline V lookup: CDR1 DFQATT, CDR2 SNEGSKA (reference sequence). The CDR3 contains 14 residues. In nucleotides, the CDR3 is TGCAGTGCTAGTAGGTCTAGCGGTTACTACGAGCAGTACTTC. It yields the protein CSASRSSGYYEQYF.

The gene calls are TRBV20-1 and TRBJ2-5; no clear D gene. The CDR3 extends over 11 amino acids. V was shortened by 6 bases and J by 2 bases, with 7 bases between the two germline ends. Germline CDR1 reads DFQATT; CDR2 reads SNEGSKA (reference sequence). The CDR3 protein is CSATLQETQYF. CDR3 bases: TGCAGTGCCACATTGCAAGAGACCCAGTACTTC.

The chain is built from TRBV18 and TRBJ1-1; 10 nucleotides align to TRBD1. The CDR3 contains 13 residues. The junction had 6 bases not matched to a gene; V was cut back by 4 bases and J by 10 bases. Germline V gene sequence: CDR1 KGHSH, CDR2 LQKENI. CDR3 protein: CASSRGTGEGAFF. The CDR3 nucleotides are TGTGCCAGCTCACGCGGGACAGGGGAAGGAGCTTTCTTT.

This sequence joins TRBV6-2 or TRBV6-3 and TRBJ2-7, with 8 bases identical to TRBD2. The ends lost 2 bases at V and 3 bases at J; junction bases unmatched: 6. The CDR3 is 15 amino acids. In germline, CDR1 is MNHEY, CDR2 SVGEGT. Written as DNA, the CDR3 is TGTGCCAGCAGTTACGAGGCGGGAGGATTCTACGAGCAGTACTTC. Encoded protein: CASSYEAGGFYEQYF.

The J gene is TRBJ2-7, the V gene TRBV5-1; 9 bases agree with TRBD1. The V gene's germline CDR1 is SGHRS and CDR2 YFSETQ. Trimming took 4 bases from V and 3 from J; bases not matched to a gene: 11. The CDR3 has 16 amino acids. The CDR3 nucleotides read TGCGCCAGCAGCGTAACCCCGGGACAGGGAATCTACGAGCAGTACTTC. It is translated as CASSVTPGQGIYEQYF. The full variable domain, rest sourced from reference TRBV5-1 and TRBJ2-7, is KAGVTQTPRYLIKTRGQQVTLSCSPISGHRSVSWYQQTPGQGLQFLFEYFSETQRNKGNFPGRFSGRQFSNSRSEMNVSTLELGDSALYLCASSVTPGQGIYEQYFGPGTRLTVT.

This sequence joins TRBV19 and TRBJ1-2; weak D call: TRBD1 (5 bases). Germline assignment: CDR1 LNHDA and CDR2 SQIVND (reference sequence). The CDR3 extends over 16 amino acids. Between the trimmed V and J ends, which lost 5 bases and 4 bases, there was a span of 20 bases. CDR3 protein: CASSAASRVSFYGYTF. The CDR3 DNA reads as TGTGCCAGTAGTGCCGCCTCCAGGGTGTCCTTCTATGGCTACACCTTC.

This clone has just one count. The rearrangement uses TRBV7-9 and TRBJ2-5; D is unresolved. The CDR3 extends over 14 amino acids. CDR1 and CDR2 (germline): SEHNR, FQNEAQ (reference sequence). The V and J ends lost 2 bases and 5 bases respectively, with 12 bases between them. DNA for the CDR3: TGTGCCAGCAGCTTAAATTTAGCAATGGAGACCCAGTACTTC. Its translation: CASSLNLAMETQYF.

CDR3 nucleotides: TGTGCCAGCAGTGTAGTAGGGGTTCAGCCCCAGCATTTT. The encoded protein is CASSVVGVQPQHF. The chain couples TRBV2 to TRBJ1-5; possible D gene TRBD1, 5 bases. The V and J ends lost 4 bases and 6 bases respectively, with 10 bases between them. Germline V gene sequence: CDR1 SNHLY, CDR2 FYNNEI. The CDR3 extends over 13 amino acids. Full variable domain (remainder filled in from reference TRBV2 and TRBJ1-5): EPEVTQTPSHQVTQMGQEVILRCVPISNHLYFYWYRQILGQKVEFLVSFYNNEISEKSEIFDDQFSVERPDGSNFTLKIRSTKLEDSAMYFCASSVVGVQPQHFGDGTRLSIL.

The chain uses TRBV4-1 and TRBJ2-1; 11 bases align to TRBD2. The CDR3 is 12 amino acids. The ends lost 1 base at V and 15 bases at J; junction bases unmatched: 2. Germline CDR1 and CDR2: MGHRA and YSYEKL. The CDR3: CASSQGTSGRFF. DNA of the CDR3: TGCGCCAGCAGCCAAGGAACTAGCGGGAGGTTCTTC.